These T cell receptor beta chains were read from a single sample in a study of cytomegalovirus exposure and HLA in healthy donors. TCRdb's table, derived via immunoSEQ multiplex PCR, lists solely in-frame clones and lacks some. The sample yields about 110,000 clones, approximately 79% seen once. What was sequenced was PBMCs. The source is a man aged 25-40 years in good health and CMV-seropositive. CDR3s include the opening cysteine and the closing phenylalanine or tryptophan. A D gene is named only where the DNA matches it firmly. Clone sizes are given selectively: once, few, many, or a class where the clone is expanded.

- | TRBJ2-2 | TRBV13 | TRBD1 | TGTGCCAGCAGCGCACCTGGGACAGGTAACACCGGGGAGCTGTTTTTT | CASSAPGTGNTGELFF
few | TRBJ2-1 | TRBV6-6 | TRBD2 | TGTGCCAGCAGTTCGGGACTAGCGGAAAACAATGAGCAGTTCTTC | CASSSGLAENNEQFF
- | TRBJ1-1 | TRBV4-1 | - | TGCGCCAGCAGCCAATCGAGGGCCGGGGCTGAAGCTTTCTTT | CASSQSRAGAEAFF
- | TRBJ2-5 | TRBV7-3 | TRBD2 | TGTGCCAGCAGCTTAAATAGCGGGGGGGGACAAGAGACCCAGTACTTC | CASSLNSGGGQETQYF
medium-sized | TRBJ1-2 | TRBV27 | - | TGTGCCAGCAGTTTATCACAGGAGTTTGATGGCTACACCTTC | CASSLSQEFDGYTF
- | TRBJ2-1 | TRBV2 | - | TGTGCCAGCACTCGACTAGTCGCCTACAATGAGCAGTTCTTC | CASTRLVAYNEQFF
- | TRBJ1-1 | TRBV27 | TRBD1 | TGTGCCAGCAGTTGGACAGGGGGCGAGATTACTGAAGCTTTCTTT | CASSWTGGEITEAFF
- | TRBJ2-5 | TRBV7-2 | TRBD1 | TGTGCCAGCAGCTTAGAGGCCCCCGGGACAGAGACACAAGAGACCCAGTACTTC | CASSLEAPGTETQETQYF
- | TRBJ1-1 | TRBV5-1 | - | TGCGCCAGCAGCTTGGTGCAGGGGAACACTGAAGCTTTCTTT | CASSLVQGNTEAFF
- | TRBJ2-3 | TRBV7-2 | - | TGTGCCAGCAGCAGAAGACTAGCAGATACGCAGTATTTT | CASSRRLADTQYF
- | TRBJ2-3 | TRBV19 | TRBD1 | TGTGCCAGTAGCACGAACGACAGGGCTACAGATACGCAGTATTTT | CASSTNDRATDTQYF
- | TRBJ2-1 | TRBV10-2 | TRBD2 | TGCGCCACGAGCGGGGGTGAGCAGTTCTTC | CATSGGEQFF
- | TRBJ1-4 | TRBV19 | - | TGTGCCAGTAGTTACGGGGGGACGACTAATGAAAAACTGTTTTTT | CASSYGGTTNEKLFF
- | TRBJ2-5 | TRBV5-6 | - | TGTGCCAGCAGAAGGACAAACCAAGAGACCCAGTACTTC | CASRRTNQETQYF
- | TRBJ1-2 | TRBV14 | - | TGTGCCAGCAGGTCGACAGCAAACTATGGCTACACCTTC | CASRSTANYGYTF
- | TRBJ2-7 | TRBV10-1 | TRBD1 | TGCGCCAGCAGTGAGTCGGGGACAGGCTCCTACGAGCAGTACTTC | CASSESGTGSYEQYF
- | TRBJ2-2 | TRBV20-1 | - | TGCAGTGCCGGGGTCACCGGGGAGCTGTTTTTT | CSAGVTGELFF
once | TRBJ1-1 | TRBV13 | - | TGTGCCAGCAGCTTAGATAACAGCCTAACTGAAGCTTTCTTT | CASSLDNSLTEAFF
- | TRBJ2-7 | TRBV2 | TRBD1 | TGTGCCAGCAGTGCAGGGGGCTACGAGCAGTACTTC | CASSAGGYEQYF
- | TRBJ2-1 | TRBV14 | TRBD2 | TGTGCCAGCAGCCCGTGGGCTAGCGGGGAAAACAATGAGCAGTTCTTC | CASSPWASGENNEQFF
many | TRBJ1-5 | TRBV7-3 | - | TGTGCCAGCAGCCAGGAACCCAATCAGCCCCAGCATTTT | CASSQEPNQPQHF
- | TRBJ2-3 | TRBV27 | TRBD2 | TGTGCCAGCAGTTGGGCGGGGGGCGGGAAAGATACGCAGTATTTT | CASSWAGGGKDTQYF